Shown below are 3 T cell receptor beta chains from a single sample sequenced in a study of cytomegalovirus exposure and HLA in healthy donors. The PCR was carried out with 60 Vbeta primers and 13 Jbeta primers. The data were produced by immunoSEQ multiplex PCR, yet TCRdb's version contains in-frame clones alone and is incomplete. The sample includes 70,000 or so clones. Sequencing was performed on PBMCs. These receptors all stem from a man aged 35 to 55 in good health and CMV-seronegative.

The chain joins TRBV4-1 to TRBJ2-1, with 8 bases fitting TRBD2. CDR1 and CDR2 (germline): MGHRA, YSYEKL. Trimming took 2 bases from V and 8 from J; bases not matched to a gene: 5. The CDR3 covers 14 residues. For the CDR3, the DNA is TGCGCCAGCAGCCAATATAGCGGGATGGATGAGCAGTTCTTC. Its protein is CASSQYSGMDEQFF.

The genes are TRBV4-3 and TRBJ1-3, with a tentative D call TRBD1 (6 bases). This CDR3 contains 17 residues. CDR1 LGHNA and CDR2 YSLEER come from the germline V gene. V was clipped by 4 bases and J by 0 bases, with 16 bases between them. DNA of the CDR3: TGCGCCAGCAGCCGAATCGGACAGTTCCCCTCTGGAAACACCATATATTTT. This translates into CASSRIGQFPSGNTIYF.

V usage is TRBV6-5 and J usage is TRBJ2-7, with 10 positions matching TRBD1. CDR3 length: 13 amino acids. V lost 10 bases to trimming and J lost 4 bases; unmatched junction nucleotides: 7. Germline V gene data show CDR1 as MNHEY and CDR2 as SVGAGI. The chain's CDR3 is CATKTGGIYEQYF. The CDR3 nucleotides are TGTGCCACCAAGACAGGGGGCATTTACGAGCAGTACTTC.